The clone carrying this T cell receptor beta chain appeared a few times. Its antigen is still unknown. CDR3 length: 10 amino acids. V lost 7 bases, J lost 2 bases, and 5 bases lay in between. From germline, CDR1 is DFQATT and CDR2 SNEGSKA (reference sequence). The data were obtained in a study of cytomegalovirus exposure and HLA in healthy donors. Study-level background: An earlier analysis identified 120 million or so unique TCR beta sequences in about 190 million T cells. General observations from the study: About 90% or about 30% of the time was how often most TCR beta V segments were productive, according to an earlier analysis.

PCR employed 60 Vbeta and 13 Jbeta primers. The table came from immunoSEQ multiplex PCR; TCRdb's copy has only in-frame clones and leaves some out. The sample holds about 190,000 clones; 65% to 80% are singletons and the top ten take about 4.6%. The sample comprised PBMCs. This receptor was obtained from a man aged 25-45 years in good health and CMV-seropositive. V and J are TRBV20-1 and TRBJ1-2; the D is unclear. The CDR3 coding sequence is TGCAGTGTAGAAAACTATGGCTACACCTTC. Amino acids: CSVENYGYTF.